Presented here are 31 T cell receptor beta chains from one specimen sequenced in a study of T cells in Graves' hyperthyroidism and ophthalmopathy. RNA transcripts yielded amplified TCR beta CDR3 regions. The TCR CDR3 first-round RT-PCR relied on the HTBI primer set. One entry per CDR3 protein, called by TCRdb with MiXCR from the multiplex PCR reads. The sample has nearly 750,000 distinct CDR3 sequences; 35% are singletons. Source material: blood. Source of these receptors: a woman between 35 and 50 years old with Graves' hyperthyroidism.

The CDR3 loop reads CASSYCEGMDSPLHF. CDR3 in DNA: TGTGCCAGCAGTTATTGTGAGGGGATGGATTCACCCCTCCACTTT. The V call is TRBV6-7, the J call TRBJ1-6; D might be TRBD1 (5 bases). TRBV6-7 counts as an open reading frame of uncertain function. This CDR3 comprises 15 residues. V dropped 3 bases and J dropped 8 bases, with 14 bases sitting between them.

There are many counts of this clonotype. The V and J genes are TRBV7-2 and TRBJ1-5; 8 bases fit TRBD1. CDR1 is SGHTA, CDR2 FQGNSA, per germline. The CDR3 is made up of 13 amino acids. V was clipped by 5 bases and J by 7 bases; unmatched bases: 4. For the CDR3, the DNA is TGTGCCAGCAGCCCCGGACAGGGCCAGCCCCAGCATTTT. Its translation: CASSPGQGQPQHF.

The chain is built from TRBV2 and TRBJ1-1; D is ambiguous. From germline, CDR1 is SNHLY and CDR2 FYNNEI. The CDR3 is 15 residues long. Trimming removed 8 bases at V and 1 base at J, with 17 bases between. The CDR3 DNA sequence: TGTGCCAGCTCACCACGGAGGTTCTCGAACACTGAAGCTTTCTTT. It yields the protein CASSPRRFSNTEAFF.

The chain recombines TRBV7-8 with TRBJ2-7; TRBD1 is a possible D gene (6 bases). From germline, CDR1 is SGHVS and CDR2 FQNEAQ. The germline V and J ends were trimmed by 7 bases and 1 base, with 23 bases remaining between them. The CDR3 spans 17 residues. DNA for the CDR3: TGTGCCAGCAACTCTGACAGGAAAGGATACTTATCCTACGAGCAGTACTTC. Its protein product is CASNSDRKGYLSYEQYF.

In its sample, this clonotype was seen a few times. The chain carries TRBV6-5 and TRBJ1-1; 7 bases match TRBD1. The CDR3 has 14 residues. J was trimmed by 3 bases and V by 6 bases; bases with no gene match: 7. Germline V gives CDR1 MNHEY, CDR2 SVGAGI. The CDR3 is CASSEYTGDTEAFF. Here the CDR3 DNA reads TGTGCCAGCAGCGAATACACAGGGGACACTGAAGCTTTCTTT.

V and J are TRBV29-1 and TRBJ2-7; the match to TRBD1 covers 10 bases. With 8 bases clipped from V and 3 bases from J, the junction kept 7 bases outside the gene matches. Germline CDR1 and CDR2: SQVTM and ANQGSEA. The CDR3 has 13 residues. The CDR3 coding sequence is TGCAGCATTGTCCGGACAGGGGGCTACGAGCAGTACTTC. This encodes CSIVRTGGYEQYF.

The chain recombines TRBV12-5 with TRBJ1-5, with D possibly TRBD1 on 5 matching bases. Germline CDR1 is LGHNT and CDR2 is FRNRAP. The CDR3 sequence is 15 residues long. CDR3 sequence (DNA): TGTGCCAGCACCCTCCGTCGGGGGTTCAATCAGCCCCAGCATTTT. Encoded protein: CASTLRRGFNQPQHF.

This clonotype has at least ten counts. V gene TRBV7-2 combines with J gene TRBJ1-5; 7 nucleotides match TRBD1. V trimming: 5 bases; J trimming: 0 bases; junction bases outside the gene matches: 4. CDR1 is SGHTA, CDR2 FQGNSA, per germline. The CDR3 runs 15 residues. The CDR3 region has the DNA TGTGCCAGCAGCGCGGGGACAGCTAGCAATCAGCCCCAGCATTTT. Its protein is CASSAGTASNQPQHF.

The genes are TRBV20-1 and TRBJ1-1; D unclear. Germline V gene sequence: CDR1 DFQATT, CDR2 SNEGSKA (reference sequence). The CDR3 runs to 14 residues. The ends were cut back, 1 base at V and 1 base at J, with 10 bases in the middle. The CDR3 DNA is TGCAGTGCTAGAGCTTACCCCACGAACACTGAAGCTTTCTTT. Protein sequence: CSARAYPTNTEAFF.

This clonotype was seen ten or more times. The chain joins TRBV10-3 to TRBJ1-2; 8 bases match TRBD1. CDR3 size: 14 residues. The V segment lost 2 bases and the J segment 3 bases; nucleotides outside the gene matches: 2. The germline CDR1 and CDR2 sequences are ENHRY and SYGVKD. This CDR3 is CAISEPGGYYGYTF. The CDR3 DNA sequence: TGTGCCATCAGTGAGCCAGGGGGCTACTATGGCTACACCTTC.

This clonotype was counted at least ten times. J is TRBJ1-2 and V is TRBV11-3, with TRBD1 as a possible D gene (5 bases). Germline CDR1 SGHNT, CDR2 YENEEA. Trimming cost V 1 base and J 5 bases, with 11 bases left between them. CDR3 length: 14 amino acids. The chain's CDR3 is CASSLGRGRYGYTF. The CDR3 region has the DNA TGTGCCAGCAGCTTAGGACGGGGACGGTATGGCTACACCTTC.

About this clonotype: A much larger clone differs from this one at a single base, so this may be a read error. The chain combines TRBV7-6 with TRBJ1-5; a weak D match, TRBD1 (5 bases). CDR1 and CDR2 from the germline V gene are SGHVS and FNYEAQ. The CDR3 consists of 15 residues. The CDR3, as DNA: TGTGCCAGCGGCTTAGGTATAGGGGCTCGACAGCCCCAGCATTTT. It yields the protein CASGLGIGARQPQHF.

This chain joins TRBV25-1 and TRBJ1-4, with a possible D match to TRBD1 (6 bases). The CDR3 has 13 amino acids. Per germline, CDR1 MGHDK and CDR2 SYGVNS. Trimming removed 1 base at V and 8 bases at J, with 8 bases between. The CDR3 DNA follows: TGTGCCAGCAGTGAATGGGGGCGGGAAAAACTGTTTTTT. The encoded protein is CASSEWGREKLFF.

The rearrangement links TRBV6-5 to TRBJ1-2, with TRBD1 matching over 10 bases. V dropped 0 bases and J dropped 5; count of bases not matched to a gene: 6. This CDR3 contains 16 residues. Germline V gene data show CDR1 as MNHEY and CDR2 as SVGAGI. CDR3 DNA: TGTGCCAGCAGTTACTCGAGGGACAGGGGTCGGTATGGCTACACCTTC. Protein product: CASSYSRDRGRYGYTF.

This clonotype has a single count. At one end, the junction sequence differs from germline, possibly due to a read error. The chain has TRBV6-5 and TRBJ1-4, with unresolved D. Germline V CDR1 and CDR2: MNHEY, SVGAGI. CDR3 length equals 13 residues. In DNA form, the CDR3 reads TGTGCCAGTTCAAGTACCTATAATGGAAAACTGTTTTTT. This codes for CASSSTYNGKLFF.

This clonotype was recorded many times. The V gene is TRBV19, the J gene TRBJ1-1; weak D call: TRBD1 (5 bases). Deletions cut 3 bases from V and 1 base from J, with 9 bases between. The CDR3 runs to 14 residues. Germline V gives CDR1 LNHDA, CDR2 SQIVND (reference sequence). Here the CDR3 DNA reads TGTGCCAGTAGTATGGGACCCAAGAACACTGAAGCTTTCTTT. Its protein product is CASSMGPKNTEAFF.

The CDR3 DNA reads TGTGCCATCAGTGGACAGGGGGACCAAGAGACCCAGTACTTC. It specifies CAISGQGDQETQYF. The V and J genes are TRBV10-3 and TRBJ2-5; TRBD1 matches 9 bases. The CDR3 loop spans 14 amino acids. Trimming took 4 bases from V and 0 from J; bases not matched to a gene: 0. Germline loops: CDR1 ENHRY, CDR2 SYGVKD.

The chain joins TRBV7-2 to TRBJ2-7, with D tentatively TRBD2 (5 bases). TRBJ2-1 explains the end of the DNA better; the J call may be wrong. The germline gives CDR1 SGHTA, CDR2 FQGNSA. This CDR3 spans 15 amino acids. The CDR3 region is CASSLAFRTGDEQFF. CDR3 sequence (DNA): TGTGCCAGCAGCTTAGCGTTCCGGACTGGCGATGAGCAGTTCTTC.

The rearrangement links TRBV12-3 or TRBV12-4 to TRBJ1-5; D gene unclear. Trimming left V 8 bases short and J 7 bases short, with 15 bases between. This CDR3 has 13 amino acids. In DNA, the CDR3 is TGTGCCAGCGGTTACAGAGGCGGGCAGCCCCAGCATTTT. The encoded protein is CASGYRGGQPQHF.

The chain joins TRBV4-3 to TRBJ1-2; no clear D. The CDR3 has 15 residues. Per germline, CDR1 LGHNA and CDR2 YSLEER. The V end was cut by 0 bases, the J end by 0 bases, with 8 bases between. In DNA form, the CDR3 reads TGCGCCAGCAGCCAAGATTTAAGGACTAACTATGGCTACACCTTC. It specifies CASSQDLRTNYGYTF.

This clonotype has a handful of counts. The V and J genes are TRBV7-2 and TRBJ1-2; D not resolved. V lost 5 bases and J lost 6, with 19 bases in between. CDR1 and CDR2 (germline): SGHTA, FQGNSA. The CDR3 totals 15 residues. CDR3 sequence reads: CASSPRSSGSHGYTF. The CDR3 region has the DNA TGTGCCAGCAGCCCCAGGAGTTCAGGCTCGCATGGCTACACCTTC.

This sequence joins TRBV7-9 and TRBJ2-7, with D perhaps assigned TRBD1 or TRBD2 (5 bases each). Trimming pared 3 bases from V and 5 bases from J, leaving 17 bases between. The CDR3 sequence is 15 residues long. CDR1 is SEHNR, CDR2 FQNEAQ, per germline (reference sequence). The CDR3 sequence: CASSLGLGEFNEQYF. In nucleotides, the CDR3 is TGTGCCAGCAGCTTGGGTTTAGGGGAGTTCAACGAGCAGTACTTC.

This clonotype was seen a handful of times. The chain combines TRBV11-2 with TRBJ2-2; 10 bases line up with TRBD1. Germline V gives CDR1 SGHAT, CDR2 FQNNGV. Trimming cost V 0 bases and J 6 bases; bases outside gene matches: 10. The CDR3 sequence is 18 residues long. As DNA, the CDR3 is TGTGCCAGCAGCTTAGATCGTGGGACAGGGGTTTTGGCCGGGGAGCTGTTTTTT. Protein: CASSLDRGTGVLAGELFF.

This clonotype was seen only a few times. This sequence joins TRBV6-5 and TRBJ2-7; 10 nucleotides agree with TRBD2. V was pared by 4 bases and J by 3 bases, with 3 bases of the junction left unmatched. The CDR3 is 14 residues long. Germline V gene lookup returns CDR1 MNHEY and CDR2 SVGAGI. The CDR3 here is CASSLPSGSYEQYF. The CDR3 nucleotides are TGTGCCAGCAGTTTACCTAGCGGGAGCTACGAGCAGTACTTC.

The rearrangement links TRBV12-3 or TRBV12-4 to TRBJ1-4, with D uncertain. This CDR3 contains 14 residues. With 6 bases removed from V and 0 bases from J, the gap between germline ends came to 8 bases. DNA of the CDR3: TGTGCCAGCAGGAAGGCGGCAACTAATGAAAAACTGTTTTTT. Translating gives CASRKAATNEKLFF.

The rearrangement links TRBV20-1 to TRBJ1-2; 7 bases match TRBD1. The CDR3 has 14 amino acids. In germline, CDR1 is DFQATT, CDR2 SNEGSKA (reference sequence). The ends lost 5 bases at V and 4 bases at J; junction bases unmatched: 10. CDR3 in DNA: TGCAGTGCTCAGGATACAGGGGCCCTCTATGGCTACACCTTC. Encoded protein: CSAQDTGALYGYTF.

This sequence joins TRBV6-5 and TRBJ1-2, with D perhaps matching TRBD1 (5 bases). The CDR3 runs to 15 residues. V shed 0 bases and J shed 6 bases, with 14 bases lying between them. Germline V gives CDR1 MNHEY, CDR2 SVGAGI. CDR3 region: CASSYSGREGHGYTF. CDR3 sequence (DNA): TGTGCCAGCAGTTACTCAGGCAGGGAAGGACATGGCTACACCTTC.

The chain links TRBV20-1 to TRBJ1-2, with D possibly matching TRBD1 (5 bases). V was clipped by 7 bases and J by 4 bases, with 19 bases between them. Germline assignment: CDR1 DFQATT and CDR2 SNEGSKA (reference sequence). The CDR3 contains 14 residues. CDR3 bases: TGCAGTGATTTTGGGGGGTCGGACGGCTATGGCTACACCTTC. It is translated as CSDFGGSDGYGYTF.

CDR3 bases: TGCGCCAGCAGTGCTCTCGGGACAGCGAACACTGAAGCTTTCTTT. Residues: CASSALGTANTEAFF. V usage is TRBV10-1 and J usage is TRBJ1-1; 7 positions agree with TRBD1. The ends lost 4 bases at V and 1 base at J; junction bases unmatched: 6. The germline V gene has CDR1 WNHNN and CDR2 SYGVQD (reference sequence). The CDR3 has 15 amino acids.

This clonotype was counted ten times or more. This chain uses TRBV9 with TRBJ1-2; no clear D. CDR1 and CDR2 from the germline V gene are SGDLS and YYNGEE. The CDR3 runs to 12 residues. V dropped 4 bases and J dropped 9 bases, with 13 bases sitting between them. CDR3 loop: CASSPVGSRYTF. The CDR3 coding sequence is TGTGCCAGCAGCCCGGTAGGGTCTCGCTACACCTTC.

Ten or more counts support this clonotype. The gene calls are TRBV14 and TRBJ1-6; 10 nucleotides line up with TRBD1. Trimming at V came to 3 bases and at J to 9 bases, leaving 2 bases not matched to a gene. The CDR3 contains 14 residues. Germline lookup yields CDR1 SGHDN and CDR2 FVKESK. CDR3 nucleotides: TGTGCCAGCAGCCAGGGACAGGGGAGTTCACCCCTCCACTTT. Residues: CASSQGQGSSPLHF.